This TCR beta chain was sequenced in a study of blood T cell repertoires in COVID-19. For the study at large: Collection of acute and convalescent COVID-19 samples took place in the United States, Italy and Spain. T cells, B-cell-depleted T cells, or PBMCs supplied cDNA or gDNA.

Per the original data handling: Nucleated cell counts were estimated from reference gene primer amplification. Measured with immunoSEQ multiplex PCR; TCRdb has only the in-frame clones, and not every one. V, J and clone size reflect that table, while D and trimming were determined from the DNA. Altogether about 190,000 clones are present, roughly 78% being singletons, with the ten largest covering 2.5% to 3%. The CDR3 consists of 15 residues. Germline CDR1 is SEHNR and CDR2 is FQNEAQ (reference sequence). Trimming stripped 0 bases from V and 4 bases from J, with 12 bases between. The TCR originated in a woman aged 80 or older with active or convalescent COVID-19. The chain joins TRBV7-9 to TRBJ1-2; possibly TRBD1 for D (5 bases). The sequenced sample consisted of peripheral blood. CDR3 nucleotide sequence: TGTGCCAGCAGCTTAGCGTACGGGGGAGGCTATGGCTACACCTTC. It is translated as CASSLAYGGGYGYTF.